The T cell receptor (beta chain) described here comes from a study of Graves' ophthalmopathy and Graves' hyperthyroidism listed by TCRdb under 2018. Study-wide context: Peripheral blood was collected at initial diagnosis, prior to any treatment. TCR beta repertoire signatures were used to distinguish Graves' ophthalmopathy from Graves' hyperthyroidism and to predict progression to ophthalmopathy. In total, 120 to 150 blood samples were TCR-sequenced: approximately 40 ophthalmopathy, some 72 hyperthyroidism and approximately 17 hyperthyroidism-to-ophthalmopathy patients. To explore V-J signatures that distinguish ophthalmopathy from hyperthyroidism, a discovery set of under 110 patients was enrolled, made up of more than 40 with ophthalmopathy and some 60 with stable hyperthyroidism. The independent validation cohort included approximately 19 hyperthyroidism patients plus 17 patients who later progressed from hyperthyroidism to ophthalmopathy. T-cell repertoires of thyroid tissue and blood were compared in 5 or 6 hyperthyroidism patients. Following sampling, methimazole starting at 30 mg daily was administered to hyperthyroidism patients, and high-dose intravenous methylprednisolone was administered to ophthalmopathy patients. The 100 or so discovery patients were randomly split 7:3 into training and test sets. The paper as a whole reports these results and caveats: Sample size was not statistically predetermined, and group allocation was not concealed from the investigators. In validation, the model predicted ophthalmopathy progression with 55% to 71% sensitivity and roughly 78% specificity; approximately 12 predicted patients were CT-confirmed with GO in a median of approximately 6.2 months. Most of the expanded thyroid clonotypes with a frequency above 0.001 were also detected in blood, and it was suggested that the thyroid immune response may be reflected by blood repertoires. Ophthalmopathy was separated from stable hyperthyroidism by the 13-signature model with around 89% sensitivity and roughly 82% specificity in cross-validation and with 80%/75% in the test set.

Hyperthyroidism was considered stable if no progression to ophthalmopathy occurred within 18 months of follow-up. Hyperthyroidism patients were newly diagnosed, were aged 18 to 65 years, and had a disease duration under 2 months. Patients with other autoimmune diseases, uncontrolled infections, pregnancy or lactation were excluded from the study. Diagnosis relied on clinical symptoms, serum thyroxine, TRAb, thyroid ultrasound and orbital computed tomography. PBMCs were isolated from 10 ml of fresh peripheral blood by Ficoll-Paque density gradient centrifugation. Trizol reagent was used to extract the total RNA, and its quality was then checked on an Agilent 2100 Bioanalyzer. For repertoire sequencing, the TCR beta CDR3 regions were amplified from RNA transcripts. HTBI primers and the Qiagen OneStep RT-PCR kit were used in a first-round RT-PCR, which was followed by a second-round multiplex PCR, size selection and purification. The libraries underwent paired-end sequencing with 100 bp reads on an Illumina HiSeq2000. The original pipeline was this. SOAPnuke was used to process the reads, removing any read that contained adapters or uncalled bases, had a mean Phred below 15, or lacked an exact match to the constant primer or identifier. COPE v1.2.5 was used to merge high-quality paired reads. Each unique nucleotide sequence was defined as a clonotype, and clonotypes were aligned to IMGT TRB V, D and J references with MiTCR v1.1. Only V-J combinations with frequency above 0.0001 were analysed, covering approximately 99% of repertoires. A TCR clonal expansion and chaos score per V-J combination was defined as the ratio of F50 clonal expansion to chaos observed in the TCRdist matrix. Welch's t-statistics and random forest were used to narrow the features down to about twelve V-J combinations, which were then fed into a naive Bayes classifier. The Morisita-Horn index was used to measure how similar the thyroid and blood repertoires were. In TCRdb, the public reads were trimmed at Q25 with fastp and aligned with MiXCR, with productive beta chains retained. Each entry is one CDR3 protein sequence, shown with its most common DNA and genes. TCRdb's processing, not the study's, gives the V and J calls here. Counted in this sample were around 400,000 distinct CDR3 sequences; approximately 21% of them appeared once. The ten top clones hold under 3.5% of the sample.

A distance of 14 bases separates the germline ends of V and J, which lose 2 bases and 1 base respectively. Counted from cysteine to phenylalanine, this CDR3 has 16 amino acids. Only the CDR3 portion is preserved as DNA: 48 bases, with reading frame beginning at the first base. Based on the germline V gene, the CDR1 and CDR2 sequences are SGHVS and FQNEAQ. This clonotype was seen many times. Its antigen is not yet known. No much larger clone exists at a distance of one base, and base qualities are not known. The sequence is built from TRBV7-8 and TRBJ2-5; no confident D gene assignment can be made. The sample was peripheral blood. The sequence came from a woman between 18 and 30 years old with stable Graves' hyperthyroidism. Donor details come from another sample of the same person, matched by shared clones. The CDR3 protein: CASSLRSIRSQETQYF. The DNA sequence reads TGTGCCAGCAGCTTAAGGTCGATTCGCTCCCAAGAGACCCAGTACTTC.